The next 19 T cell receptor beta chains were all read from a single sample in a study of post-analysis software for immune sequencing data. Study-level points and caveats: The five TRBV segments detected at higher frequency in patients than in controls included TRBV5-6, TRBV5-1 and TRBV20-1.

These TCRs' antigens remain unknown. The authors incorporated unique molecular identifiers into the TCR beta cDNA libraries. MiXCR was run by TCRdb on the PCR reads, yielding one entry per CDR3 protein. The table has a few hundred thousand distinct CDR3 sequences, 34% seen once. Material for sequencing was blood. The receptors were gathered from a girl between 2 and 17 years old with multiple sclerosis.

The chain has TRBV5-5 and TRBJ2-1, with 9 bases lining up with TRBD2. Germline CDR1 and CDR2: SGHKS and YYEKEE (reference sequence). V dropped 0 bases and J dropped 6; count of bases not matched to a gene: 7. The CDR3 runs to 16 residues. The CDR3 protein is CASSLDSASGANEQFF. The CDR3 region has the DNA TGTGCCAGCAGCTTGGACTCGGCTAGCGGGGCCAATGAGCAGTTCTTC.

The rearrangement uses TRBV7-3 and TRBJ1-1; TRBD1 matches at 7 bases. Unmatched junction bases numbered 6, after V lost 5 bases and J lost 6 bases. The CDR3 runs to 13 residues. Germline loops: CDR1 SGHTA, CDR2 FQGTGA. CDR3 amino acids: CASSPTGLAEAFF. CDR3 nucleotides: TGTGCCAGCAGCCCGACAGGGTTAGCTGAAGCTTTCTTT.

The chain combines TRBV2 with TRBJ2-5; D uncertain. The J call could be wrong; TRBJ2-7 is a better fit for the DNA end. CDR3 size: 12 residues. From germline, CDR1 is SNHLY and CDR2 FYNNEI. DNA of the CDR3: TGTGCCAGCAGGGGCCTCACGTCCGAGCAGTACTTC. Translation: CASRGLTSEQYF.

This chain uses TRBV5-4 with TRBJ2-1; D is unclear. CDR1 SGHNT and CDR2 YYREEE come from the germline V gene (reference sequence). CDR3 length: 16 residues. The V gene lost 3 bases and the J gene lost 0 bases, with 13 bases spanning the gap. The DNA for the CDR3 is TGTGCCAGCAGCTCGCCCCTGACGTTCTCCTACAATGAGCAGTTCTTC. Amino acids: CASSSPLTFSYNEQFF.

The rearrangement joins TRBV20-1 to TRBJ2-4; no definite D call. Germline lookup yields CDR1 DFQATT and CDR2 SNEGSKA (reference sequence). Trimming cost V 3 bases and J 5 bases, with 5 bases left between them. CDR3 length: 11 residues. The CDR3 region is CSARVENIQYF. CDR3 DNA: TGCAGTGCTAGGGTAGAAAACATTCAGTACTTC.

The V call is TRBV4-2, the J call TRBJ2-5, with 9 nucleotides matching TRBD2. The CDR3 spans 18 residues. V dropped 0 bases and J dropped 11; count of bases not matched to a gene: 19. In germline, CDR1 is LGHNA, CDR2 YNFKEQ. The chain's CDR3 is CASSQDQQRGDVYNEQYF. The CDR3 bases are TGTGCCAGCAGCCAAGATCAGCAGCGGGGGGATGTCTACAATGAGCAGTACTTC.

There are many counts of this clonotype. V gene TRBV12-3 or TRBV12-4 combines with J gene TRBJ1-1; the D is unclear. CDR3 size: 13 residues. V dropped 1 base and J dropped 7 bases, with 10 bases sitting between them. The DNA for the CDR3 is TGTGCCAGCAGTTTAGACGCCCCAGGTGAAGCTTTCTTT. It encodes CASSLDAPGEAFF.

V usage is TRBV29-1 and J usage is TRBJ1-2, with D perhaps TRBD1 (6 bases). Trimming left V 3 bases short and J 5 bases short, with 10 bases between. The germline V gene has CDR1 SQVTM and CDR2 ANQGSEA. This CDR3 contains 12 residues. The CDR3 DNA reads as TGCAGCGTTGAGGGGGCCCGTTATGGCTACACCTTC. Translation: CSVEGARYGYTF.

This clonotype has just a few counts. The J gene is TRBJ1-1, the V gene TRBV11-2; D unresolved. Per germline, CDR1 SGHAT and CDR2 FQNNGV. The CDR3 consists of 12 residues. Deletions cut 11 bases from V and 6 bases from J, with 16 bases between. Here the CDR3 DNA reads TGTGCCGAGACCGTAGGTTCGGCTGAAGCTTTCTTT. Its translation is CAETVGSAEAFF.

This clonotype was found a few times. The chain joins TRBV29-1 to TRBJ1-1; 7 bases agree with TRBD1. Germline CDR1 SQVTM, CDR2 ANQGSEA. The CDR3 covers 10 residues. V lost 7 bases and J lost 8; bases outside the gene matches: 4. CDR3 region: CSASTGEAFF. DNA for the CDR3: TGCAGCGCTTCGACAGGGGAAGCTTTCTTT.

This clonotype occurred a few times. The CDR3: CASSLARVNEQFF. The CDR3 DNA is TGCGCCAGCAGCTTGGCCAGGGTCAATGAGCAGTTCTTC. The chain employs TRBV5-1 and TRBJ2-1; tentatively, D is TRBD1 (5 bases). This CDR3 contains 13 residues. V lost 0 bases and J lost 6, with 7 bases in between. Germline values: CDR1 SGHRS, CDR2 YFSETQ. The variable domain in full, completed from reference TRBV5-1 and TRBJ2-1, reads KAGVTQTPRYLIKTRGQQVTLSCSPISGHRSVSWYQQTPGQGLQFLFEYFSETQRNKGNFPGRFSGRQFSNSRSEMNVSTLELGDSALYLCASSLARVNEQFFGPGTRLTVL.

A few counts support this clonotype. The chain joins TRBV25-1 to TRBJ2-4; D perhaps matches TRBD1 (6 bases). CDR1 and CDR2 from the germline V gene are MGHDK and SYGVNS. The CDR3 totals 14 residues. V lost 1 base and J 6 bases, leaving 10 bases between the germline ends. The CDR3 DNA sequence: TGTGCCAGCAGTGAATGGGCAGGGGTAAACATTCAGTACTTC. Protein: CASSEWAGVNIQYF. Complete variable domain (other parts from reference TRBV25-1 and TRBJ2-4): EADIYQTPRYLVIGTGKKITLECSQTMGHDKMYWYQQDPGMELHLIHYSYGVNSTEKGDLSSESTVSRIRTEHFPLTLESARPSHTSQYLCASSEWAGVNIQYFGAGTRLSVL.

The sample holds one count of this clonotype. V gene TRBV11-2 combines with J gene TRBJ2-5; a possible D gene is TRBD1 (6 bases). TRBJ2-1 explains the end of the DNA better; the J call may be wrong. The CDR3 length is 15 residues. Germline CDR1 and CDR2: SGHAT and FQNNGV. The CDR3 spells CASSHPGQYQETQFF. In DNA form, the CDR3 reads TGTGCCAGCAGCCACCCCGGACAGTACCAAGAGACCCAGTTCTTC.

In its sample, this clonotype was seen a few times. This chain uses TRBV15 with TRBJ2-1; TRBD1 is a possible D gene (6 bases). The CDR3 totals 14 residues. The V gene's germline CDR1 is LNHNV and CDR2 YYDKDF (reference sequence). V dropped 5 bases and J dropped 3 bases, with 11 bases sitting between them. Here the CDR3 DNA reads TGTGCCACCAGCGGTACAGGGAGCTACAATGAGCAGTTCTTC. This encodes CATSGTGSYNEQFF. Based on the CDR3 plus reference TRBV15 and TRBJ2-1, the full variable domain is DAMVIQNPRYQVTQFGKPVTLSCSQTLNHNVMYWYQQKSSQAPKLLFHYYDKDFNNEADTPDNFQSRRPNTSFCFLDIRSPGLGDTAMYLCATSGTGSYNEQFFGPGTRLTVL.

The rearrangement joins TRBV5-5 to TRBJ2-5, with TRBD1 as a possible D gene (6 bases). The V gene lost 3 bases and the J gene lost 5 bases, with 14 bases spanning the gap. The CDR3 contains 14 residues. The germline V gene has CDR1 SGHKS and CDR2 YYEKEE (reference sequence). This CDR3 is CASSSRQVWETQYF. CDR3 bases: TGTGCCAGCAGCTCCCGACAGGTCTGGGAGACCCAGTACTTC.

The genes are TRBV29-1 and TRBJ2-3; D gene ambiguous. Germline values: CDR1 SQVTM, CDR2 ANQGSEA. V lost 6 bases and J 6 bases, leaving 4 bases between the germline ends. This CDR3 comprises 9 residues. CDR3: CSVSDTQYF. DNA of the CDR3: TGCAGCGTGTCGGATACGCAGTATTTT.

This clonotype was detected a few times. The V call is TRBV9, the J call TRBJ2-5; 8 nucleotides line up with TRBD2. Germline CDR1 SGDLS, CDR2 YYNGEE. The CDR3 extends over 17 amino acids. J gave up 4 bases and V 0 bases, and 11 bases lay outside the gene matches. The CDR3 protein is CASSVGSSGGARETQYF. The DNA of the CDR3 is TGTGCCAGCAGCGTAGGATCCTCCGGGGGGGCCAGAGAGACCCAGTACTTC.

This rearrangement joins TRBV7-8 to TRBJ2-5; TRBD2 agrees at 7 bases. The germline V gene has CDR1 SGHVS and CDR2 FQNEAQ. J lost 3 bases, V lost 3 bases, and 13 bases had no gene match. The CDR3 is 17 residues long. The CDR3 loop reads CASSFRAGVNPKETQYF. CDR3 DNA: TGTGCCAGCAGCTTTCGCGCGGGGGTAAATCCGAAAGAGACCCAGTACTTC.

The gene calls are TRBV24-1 and TRBJ2-3; D may be TRBD2 (5 bases). The CDR3 consists of 16 residues. The V end lost 3 bases, the J end lost 1 base, and 13 bases lay between the germline ends. Per the germline V gene, CDR1 is KGHDR and CDR2 is SFDVKD. In DNA form, the CDR3 reads TGTGCCACCAGTGATCCAGGAGGCGGTGGCACAGATACGCAGTATTTT. Its translation is CATSDPGGGGTDTQYF.